These 9 T cell receptor beta chains came from one sample sequenced in a study of blood T cell repertoires in COVID-19. Clones were read by immunoSEQ multiplex PCR, and TCRdb kept only the in-frame ones, dropping some. The repertoire holds 75,000 or so clones, with approximately 84% as singletons. The sequenced sample consisted of peripheral blood. These receptors all come from a man in his sixties with active or convalescent COVID-19.

The chain employs TRBV29-1 and TRBJ2-1, with D perhaps TRBD1 (6 bases). There are 10 residues in the CDR3. Deletions cut 7 bases from V and 10 bases from J, with 11 bases between. The V gene's germline CDR1 is SQVTM and CDR2 ANQGSEA. The CDR3 here is CSGQVGEQFF. The CDR3 DNA follows: TGCAGCGGACAGGTAGGAGAGCAGTTCTTC.

This chain connects TRBV29-1 to TRBJ1-1; D is unresolved. Germline CDR1 and CDR2: SQVTM and ANQGSEA. V lost 8 bases, J lost 3 bases, and 16 bases lay in between. The CDR3 extends over 13 amino acids. CDR3 amino acids: CSSLKTADTEAFF. The CDR3 bases are TGCAGCTCATTAAAAACAGCGGACACTGAAGCTTTCTTT.

This chain connects TRBV30 to TRBJ2-2; D possibly corresponds to TRBD2 (7 bases). The germline gives CDR1 GTSNPN, CDR2 SVGIG (reference sequence). The CDR3 spans 15 residues. V shed 3 bases and J shed 0 bases, with 11 bases lying between them. The CDR3 here is CAWRVGGANTGELFF. Written as DNA, the CDR3 is TGTGCCTGGAGGGTAGGGGGGGCGAACACCGGGGAGCTGTTTTTT.

The V and J genes are TRBV29-1 and TRBJ2-3, with D unresolved. The CDR3 has 15 amino acids. Germline CDR1 and CDR2: SQVTM and ANQGSEA. V was trimmed by 6 bases and J by 2 bases, leaving 18 bases between them. The CDR3 coding sequence is TGCAGCGTGCACTTGGGTAGCCTCCTCACAGATACGCAGTATTTT. Amino acid sequence: CSVHLGSLLTDTQYF.

This chain joins TRBV19 and TRBJ2-3; D not resolved. V dropped 7 bases and J dropped 0 bases, with 11 bases sitting between them. Per the germline V gene, CDR1 is LNHDA and CDR2 is SQIVND (reference sequence). This CDR3 region has 14 residues. The CDR3 loop is CASTEWASTDTQYF. The CDR3 region has the DNA TGTGCCAGTACAGAGTGGGCAAGCACAGATACGCAGTATTTT.

This chain uses TRBV6-2 or TRBV6-3 with TRBJ1-5; 8 nucleotides agree with TRBD1. The CDR3 runs 13 residues. In germline, CDR1 is MNHEY, CDR2 SVGEGT. V was clipped by 5 bases and J by 6 bases; unmatched bases: 3. CDR3 protein: CASSRTGSQPQHF. CDR3 DNA: TGTGCCAGCAGTCGGACAGGGTCTCAGCCCCAGCATTTT.

The V and J genes are TRBV25-1 and TRBJ1-5; no clear D gene. The CDR3 spans 13 residues. CDR1 is MGHDK and CDR2 is SYGVNS in the germline V gene. With 2 bases removed from V and 6 bases from J, the gap between germline ends came to 8 bases. CDR3 protein: CASSERGIQPQHF. Written as DNA, the CDR3 is TGTGCCAGCAGTGAACGGGGAATTCAGCCCCAGCATTTT.

This sequence joins TRBV6-6 and TRBJ2-1; 12 positions agree with TRBD2. CDR1 and CDR2 (germline): MNHNY, SVGAGI (reference sequence). CDR3 length equals 16 residues. The ends lost 5 bases at V and 7 bases at J; junction bases unmatched: 9. The CDR3 reads CASSPPASGGVNEQFF. In DNA, the CDR3 is TGTGCCAGCAGTCCCCCGGCTAGCGGGGGGGTGAATGAGCAGTTCTTC.

V is TRBV25-1 and J is TRBJ2-5; 8 bases fit TRBD2. There are 15 residues in the CDR3. The germline CDR1 and CDR2 sequences are MGHDK and SYGVNS. Trimming at V came to 6 bases and at J to 4 bases, leaving 10 bases not matched to a gene. DNA of the CDR3: TGTGCCAGCAGCCGACCCGGGGGGGCTGGAGAGACCCAGTACTTC. Protein product: CASSRPGGAGETQYF.